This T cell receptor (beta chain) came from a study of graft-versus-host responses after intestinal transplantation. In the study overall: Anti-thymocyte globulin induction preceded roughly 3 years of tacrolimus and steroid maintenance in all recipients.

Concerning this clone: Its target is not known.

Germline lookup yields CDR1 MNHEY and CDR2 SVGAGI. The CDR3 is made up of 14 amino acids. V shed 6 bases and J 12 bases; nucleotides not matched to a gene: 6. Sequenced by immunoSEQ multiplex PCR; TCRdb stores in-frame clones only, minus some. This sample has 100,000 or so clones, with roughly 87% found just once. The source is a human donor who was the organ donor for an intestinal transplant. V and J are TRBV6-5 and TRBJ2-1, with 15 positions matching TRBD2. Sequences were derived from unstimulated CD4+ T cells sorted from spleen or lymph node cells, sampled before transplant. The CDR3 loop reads CASRTGLAGGRQFF. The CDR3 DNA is TGTGCCAGCAGAACGGGACTAGCGGGGGGACGGCAGTTCTTC.